This entry lists 23 T cell receptor beta chains sequenced from one sample in a study of T cells in Graves' hyperthyroidism and ophthalmopathy. Researchers amplified the TCR beta CDR3 regions from RNA transcripts. First-round RT-PCR targeting the TCR CDR3 was performed with the HTBI primer set. Using its own MiXCR run on the multiplex PCR reads, TCRdb lists one record per CDR3 protein. The table includes roughly 570,000 distinct CDR3 sequences, approximately 14% detected once. The sequencing input was blood. The receptors were gathered from a woman aged 25 to 39 with Graves' hyperthyroidism.

The rearrangement links TRBV15 to TRBJ2-3; D is unresolved. CDR1 and CDR2 (germline): LNHNV, YYDKDF (reference sequence). Trimming took 0 bases from V and 2 from J, leaving 9 bases between them. The CDR3 runs 15 residues. The CDR3 nucleotides are TGTGCCACCAGCAGAGAAAAAACGGTCACAGATACGCAGTATTTT. Protein product: CATSREKTVTDTQYF. The full variable domain, its missing parts supplied by reference TRBV15 and TRBJ2-3, is DAMVIQNPRYQVTQFGKPVTLSCSQTLNHNVMYWYQQKSSQAPKLLFHYYDKDFNNEADTPDNFQSRRPNTSFCFLDIRSPGLGDTAMYLCATSREKTVTDTQYFGPGTRLTVL.

The CDR3 region has the DNA TGTGCCAGCGGGGGGATCAACAAGGGAGGTGACTACGAGCAGTACTTC. As protein: CASGGINKGGDYEQYF. The chain carries TRBV9 and TRBJ2-7; possibly TRBD2 for D (6 bases). The CDR3 has 16 residues. V lost 7 bases, J lost 3 bases, and 23 bases lay in between. CDR1 is SGDLS, CDR2 YYNGEE, per germline. Supplemented by reference TRBV9 and TRBJ2-7, the full variable domain reads DSGVTQTPKHLITATGQRVTLRCSPRSGDLSVYWYQQSLDQGLQFLIQYYNGEERAKGNILERFSAQQFPDLHSELNLSSLELGDSALYFCASGGINKGGDYEQYFGPGTRLTVT.

This clonotype showed up many times. The chain employs TRBV20-1 and TRBJ1-3; D uncertain. Germline V gives CDR1 DFQATT, CDR2 SNEGSKA (reference sequence). V lost 5 bases and J 2 bases, leaving 22 bases between the germline ends. The CDR3 covers 17 residues. In nucleotides, the CDR3 is TGCAGTGCTGGCTCCCCAAATGTGAGGCGGCCTGGAAACACCATATATTTT. Protein product: CSAGSPNVRRPGNTIYF.

The chain is built from TRBV2 and TRBJ1-1, with 7 bases identical to TRBD1. Trimming at V came to 10 bases and at J to 0 bases, leaving 8 bases not matched to a gene. Germline loops: CDR1 SNHLY, CDR2 FYNNEI. This CDR3 comprises 14 residues. CDR3 nucleotide sequence: TGTGCCATCACAGGGGAGAGGGTGAACACTGAAGCTTTCTTT. The encoded protein is CAITGERVNTEAFF. The variable domain in full, with the rest retrieved from reference TRBV2 and TRBJ1-1, is EPEVTQTPSHQVTQMGQEVILRCVPISNHLYFYWYRQILGQKVEFLVSFYNNEISEKSEIFDDQFSVERPDGSNFTLKIRSTKLEDSAMYFCAITGERVNTEAFFGQGTRLTVV.

Ten or more counts support this clonotype. This rearrangement joins TRBV29-1 to TRBJ2-7; TRBD2 matches 12 bases. Germline CDR1 and CDR2: SQVTM and ANQGSEA. The CDR3 covers 16 residues. V trimming: 0 bases; J trimming: 7 bases; junction bases outside the gene matches: 10. DNA of the CDR3: TGCAGCGTTGAAGATCGGCTCTTCGGACTAGCGGGAGAGCAGTACTTC. Protein product: CSVEDRLFGLAGEQYF.

This clonotype has a count of ten or more. This chain joins TRBV11-3 and TRBJ2-3; D might be TRBD2 (6 bases). This CDR3 spans 17 amino acids. With 1 base removed from V and 5 bases from J, the gap between germline ends came to 19 bases. Germline V lookup: CDR1 SGHNT, CDR2 YENEEA. The CDR3 sequence is CASSLGRGGRGGDTQYF. CDR3 nucleotide sequence: TGTGCCAGCAGCTTAGGGCGGGGCGGCCGGGGCGGAGATACGCAGTATTTT.

This clonotype was detected ten times or more. The chain has TRBV5-1 and TRBJ2-5; D ambiguous. V lost 3 bases and J 1 base, leaving 10 bases between the germline ends. The germline V gene encodes CDR1 SGHRS and CDR2 YFSETQ. This CDR3 comprises 14 residues. The CDR3 is CASSWGTGQETQYF. The CDR3 region has the DNA TGCGCCAGCAGCTGGGGAACGGGCCAAGAGACCCAGTACTTC.

This clonotype was counted between two and nine times. This rearrangement joins TRBV20-1 to TRBJ2-3; TRBD1 aligns across 10 bases. V was clipped by 4 bases and J by 7 bases; unmatched bases: 14. Germline-derived CDR1 and CDR2 are DFQATT and SNEGSKA (reference sequence). This CDR3 region has 16 residues. The CDR3 here is CSATNNRDRGGYTQYF. The CDR3 nucleotides are TGCAGTGCTACAAACAACCGGGACAGGGGTGGATATACGCAGTATTTT.

At least ten counts were recorded for this clonotype. V and J are TRBV5-1 and TRBJ2-1, with 8 bases identical to TRBD2. Germline lookup yields CDR1 SGHRS and CDR2 YFSETQ. V shed 4 bases, J shed 2 bases, and the junction held 8 bases outside the gene matches. This CDR3 region has 16 residues. CDR3 coding DNA: TGCGCCAGCAGCCGGGGGGGACTAGACCCCTACAATGAGCAGTTCTTC. It codes for CASSRGGLDPYNEQFF.

This clonotype has at least ten counts. The chain recombines TRBV30 with TRBJ2-7; D is ambiguous. CDR1 is GTSNPN, CDR2 SVGIG, per germline (reference sequence). This CDR3 comprises 13 residues. The V and J ends lost 5 bases and 5 bases respectively, with 16 bases between them. CDR3 DNA sequence: TGTGCCTGGGCGACCATCCAAGGTGACGAGCAGTACTTC. Protein product: CAWATIQGDEQYF.

This clonotype has ten or more counts. This chain connects TRBV2 to TRBJ1-5; the D gene is possibly TRBD1 (5 bases). This CDR3 spans 14 amino acids. CDR1 SNHLY and CDR2 FYNNEI come from the germline V gene. V dropped 5 bases and J dropped 7 bases, with 15 bases sitting between them. This CDR3 is CASSQRVGVQPQHF. CDR3 nucleotides: TGTGCCAGCAGTCAAAGGGTAGGGGTCCAGCCCCAGCATTTT.

The chain employs TRBV14 and TRBJ1-1; tentative D call: TRBD1 (5 bases). The CDR3 extends over 16 amino acids. Germline CDR1 reads SGHDN; CDR2 reads FVKESK. Between the trimmed V and J ends, which lost 5 bases and 1 base, there was a span of 17 bases. CDR3 sequence: CASSAWGESWNTEAFF. CDR3 nucleotide sequence: TGTGCCAGCAGCGCATGGGGGGAGTCCTGGAACACTGAAGCTTTCTTT.

The chain joins TRBV3-1 to TRBJ2-7, with TRBD2 matching over 14 bases. Trimming cost V 4 bases and J 6 bases; bases outside gene matches: 5. Germline values: CDR1 LGHDT, CDR2 YNNKEL (reference sequence). The CDR3 spans 15 residues. The CDR3 region is CASSRGTSGSGEQYF. The CDR3 DNA is TGTGCCAGCAGCCGCGGGACTAGCGGGAGTGGCGAGCAGTACTTC.

The sample holds one count of this clonotype. V and J are TRBV10-3 and TRBJ2-1; 9 bases agree with TRBD1. The germline CDR1 and CDR2 sequences are ENHRY and SYGVKD. This CDR3 has 14 amino acids. With 7 bases clipped from V and 3 bases from J, the junction kept 4 bases outside the gene matches. CDR3 loop: CAITRDRDYNEQFF. CDR3 coding DNA: TGTGCCATCACCCGGGACAGGGACTACAATGAGCAGTTCTTC.

In its sample, this clonotype was seen many times. This sequence joins TRBV5-1 and TRBJ2-3; D is undetermined. The CDR3 extends over 15 amino acids. V dropped 1 base and J dropped 0 bases, with 9 bases sitting between them. Germline values: CDR1 SGHRS, CDR2 YFSETQ. In DNA, the CDR3 is TGCGCCAGCAGCTTGTGGCTAGATAGCACAGATACGCAGTATTTT. It translates to CASSLWLDSTDTQYF.

Comments on this clonotype: A much larger clone differs from this one at a single base, so this may be a read error. A read error is likely, as this CDR3 ends without the conserved phenylalanine or tryptophan. The CDR3: CASSLNWEAFL. The CDR3, as DNA: TGTGCCAGCAGTTTAAATTGGGAAGCTTTCCTT. The chain combines TRBV28 with TRBJ1-1, with D hard to call. CDR3 size: 11 residues. V lost 2 bases to trimming and J lost 8 bases, with 6 bases between them. In germline, CDR1 is MDHEN, CDR2 SYDVKM.

This clonotype was recorded many times. The V call is TRBV18, the J call TRBJ2-3, with TRBD1 matching over 8 bases. V was clipped by 5 bases and J by 0 bases; unmatched bases: 4. There are 15 residues in the CDR3. Looked up from germline, CDR1 is KGHSH and CDR2 is LQKENI. In DNA form, the CDR3 reads TGTGCCAGCTCATCCCGGGACAGGAGCACAGATACGCAGTATTTT. Translating it yields CASSSRDRSTDTQYF.

The chain employs TRBV5-1 and TRBJ1-2; the D is unclear. Germline lookup yields CDR1 SGHRS and CDR2 YFSETQ. CDR3 length equals 14 residues. The V and J ends lost 2 bases and 2 bases respectively, with 10 bases between them. CDR3 nucleotide sequence: TGCGCCAGCAGCTTTCCACAGACCAACTATGGCTACACCTTC. It translates to CASSFPQTNYGYTF.

This clonotype was recorded only once. The rearrangement links TRBV11-1 to TRBJ1-2; 7 bases line up with TRBD1. In germline, CDR1 is SGHAT, CDR2 FQDESV (reference sequence). The CDR3 has 14 residues. Trimming at V came to 4 bases and at J to 4 bases, leaving 6 bases not matched to a gene. DNA of the CDR3: TGTGCCAGCAGCTGGGACAGAACAATCTATGGCTACACCTTC. Translation: CASSWDRTIYGYTF.

This clonotype came up a few times. The J gene is TRBJ1-1, the V gene TRBV20-1; possible D gene TRBD1, 6 bases. The CDR3 consists of 16 residues. V gave up 0 bases and J gave up 4 bases, with 18 bases separating them. Germline lookup yields CDR1 DFQATT and CDR2 SNEGSKA (reference sequence). This CDR3 is CSARDLRGREGTEAFF. In DNA, the CDR3 is TGCAGTGCTAGAGATCTGCGGGGGCGCGAAGGCACTGAAGCTTTCTTT.

J is TRBJ2-7 and V is TRBV6-1; 12 bases are a match to TRBD2. The CDR3 is made up of 15 amino acids. J was trimmed by 6 bases and V by 6 bases; bases with no gene match: 9. Germline V gene data show CDR1 as MNHNS and CDR2 as SASEGT. The CDR3 region is CASSQRLAGAGEQYF. The CDR3 DNA reads TGTGCCAGCAGCCAACGACTAGCGGGAGCGGGCGAGCAGTACTTC.

This clonotype appeared many times. This sequence joins TRBV27 and TRBJ2-1; maybe TRBD2 (5 bases). CDR1 and CDR2 (germline): MNHEY, SMNVEV (reference sequence). V was shortened by 4 bases and J by 1 base, with 14 bases between the two germline ends. The CDR3 consists of 16 residues. The CDR3 DNA sequence: TGTGCCAGCAGTTCGGAGGTAGCCGTTTCCTACAATGAGCAGTTCTTC. It encodes CASSSEVAVSYNEQFF.

On this clonotype itself: This may arise from a read error, as a much more abundant clone is one base away. The rearrangement uses TRBV2 and TRBJ2-1, with 7 bases that match TRBD1. Germline assignment: CDR1 SNHLY and CDR2 FYNNEI. The CDR3 has 15 residues. CDR3: CAGSELGTAYNEQFF. In DNA form, the CDR3 reads TGTGCCGGCAGTGAATTGGGGACAGCCTACAATGAGCAGTTCTTC.